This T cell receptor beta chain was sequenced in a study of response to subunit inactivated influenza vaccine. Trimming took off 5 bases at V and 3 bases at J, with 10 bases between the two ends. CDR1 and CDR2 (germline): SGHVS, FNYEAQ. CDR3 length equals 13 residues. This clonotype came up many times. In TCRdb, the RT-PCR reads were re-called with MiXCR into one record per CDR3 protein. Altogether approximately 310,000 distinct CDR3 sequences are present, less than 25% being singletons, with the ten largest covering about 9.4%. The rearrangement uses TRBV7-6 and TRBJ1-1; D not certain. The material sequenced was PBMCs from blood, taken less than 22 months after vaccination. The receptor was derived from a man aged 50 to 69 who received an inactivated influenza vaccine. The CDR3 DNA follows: TGTGCCAGCAGCCGAAGTGGGGACACTGAAGCTTTCTTT. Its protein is CASSRSGDTEAFF.